Below, one TCR beta chain is given with its context. Its antigen is unknown. Vbeta (60) and Jbeta (13) primers were used in the PCR. Measured with immunoSEQ multiplex PCR; TCRdb has only the in-frame clones, and not every one. The repertoire holds hundreds of thousands of clones, roughly four fifths seen once, with more than 0.5% in the top ten. The data derive from a study of cytomegalovirus exposure and HLA in healthy donors. Study summary: Around 77% of roughly 430 genotyped donors fell in the Caucasian-associated ancestry cluster.

CDR1 is LGHNA and CDR2 is YSLEER in the germline V gene. CDR3 length equals 15 residues. With V trimmed by 4 bases and J by 8 bases, 8 bases remained unmatched. Study-wide results and limits: TCR beta sequences reportedly predicted most subjects' HLA-A and HLA-B alleles accurately. Per a prior analysis, the majority of TCR beta V segments were productive roughly 87% or roughly 30% of the time.

The chain carries TRBV4-3 and TRBJ1-2, with 12 bases matching TRBD1. Sequencing was performed on PBMCs. The source of this sequence is a woman in her 40s in good health and CMV-seronegative. The CDR3 region is CASSPTGTGGGGYTF. The CDR3, as DNA: TGCGCCAGCAGCCCGACCGGGACAGGGGGCGGAGGCTACACCTTC.